The source of this T cell receptor beta chain is a study of T-cell reconstitution after alpha-beta-depleted transplantation in children. Researchers prepared the TCRbeta library using unique molecular identifiers, the study reports. TCRdb independently ran MiXCR on the PCR reads; one entry per CDR3 protein. The sample carries around 670,000 distinct CDR3 sequences, around 13% recorded once. The CDR3 contains 15 residues. Germline CDR1 is MNHNS and CDR2 is SASEGT. The V end was cut by 2 bases, the J end by 8 bases, with 18 bases between. This clonotype appeared many times. Its matching antigen is unknown. Study results and limitations: One year after transplant, T-cell counts and diversity came mostly from newly produced T cells. After transplant, at about two months, alpha-beta T cells were reportedly derived from several hundred expanded graft clones.

The specimen comprised PBMCs, sampled before TCRalphabeta/CD19-depleted stem cell transplant. The source of this sequence is a girl aged 2 to 10 with congenital amegakaryocytic thrombocytopenia, due to receive a stem cell transplant. V gene TRBV6-1 combines with J gene TRBJ1-1, with unresolved D. CDR3 DNA: TGTGCCAGCAGTGAACCCTATACGCCCTGGTGGGAAGCTTTCTTT. Its protein product is CASSEPYTPWWEAFF.